These 13 T cell receptor beta chains share one sample of origin, sequenced in a study of cytomegalovirus exposure and HLA in healthy donors. A multiplex PCR was run with 60 Vbeta primers and 13 Jbeta primers. Sequencing was performed with immunoSEQ multiplex PCR; in TCRdb, only in-frame clones are kept and a portion is missing. The table records about 200,000 clones, roughly 90% of them present only once. Material for sequencing was PBMCs. Receptors originate from a woman in her 30s in good health and CMV-seronegative.

The chain has TRBV5-4 and TRBJ1-2; 7 bases map to TRBD1. The CDR3 length is 16 residues. Unmatched junction bases numbered 13, after V lost 2 bases and J lost 6 bases. The germline gives CDR1 SGHNT, CDR2 YYREEE (reference sequence). The CDR3 DNA reads TGTGCCAGCAGCTTCGATACCGGAGGGGGCGGAGATGGCTACACCTTC. This codes for CASSFDTGGGGDGYTF.

The chain has TRBV18 and TRBJ1-1; D possibly corresponds to TRBD1 (6 bases). With 3 bases removed from V and 4 bases from J, the gap between germline ends came to 18 bases. Germline V lookup: CDR1 KGHSH, CDR2 LQKENI. This CDR3 spans 16 amino acids. CDR3 nucleotides: TGTGCCAGCTCACCCCTTATTACAGGGCTGGGCACTGAAGCTTTCTTT. Amino acid sequence: CASSPLITGLGTEAFF.

The V call is TRBV29-1, the J call TRBJ1-6; D is ambiguous. Germline assignment: CDR1 SQVTM and CDR2 ANQGSEA. V gave up 4 bases and J gave up 10 bases, with 8 bases separating them. The CDR3 is 11 residues long. The CDR3 sequence is CSVGEDSPLHF. CDR3 sequence (DNA): TGCAGCGTTGGGGAGGACTCACCCCTCCACTTT. Together with reference TRBV29-1 and TRBJ1-6, the CDR3 gives the full variable domain: SAVISQKPSRDICQRGTSLTIQCQVDSQVTMMFWYRQQPGQSLTLIATANQGSEATYESGFVIDKFPISRPNLTFSTLTVSNMSPEDSSIYLCSVGEDSPLHFGNGTRLTVT.

The rearrangement joins TRBV28 to TRBJ2-2; TRBD1 matches 10 bases. This CDR3 comprises 16 residues. V shed 6 bases and J 6 bases; nucleotides not matched to a gene: 10. Germline V gives CDR1 MDHEN, CDR2 SYDVKM. The DNA for the CDR3 is TGTGCCAGCAGCCGACTCGGGACAGGGGCGGCCGGGGAGCTGTTTTTT. Encoded protein: CASSRLGTGAAGELFF.

This chain links TRBV7-6 with TRBJ1-4; possible D gene TRBD1, 5 bases. CDR3 length: 13 amino acids. Trimming left V 3 bases short and J 8 bases short, with 10 bases between. Per the germline V gene, CDR1 is SGHVS and CDR2 is FNYEAQ. CDR3 residues: CASSLGGKEKLFF. In nucleotides, the CDR3 is TGTGCCAGCAGCTTGGGGGGGAAGGAAAAACTGTTTTTT.

The chain joins TRBV28 to TRBJ1-5; maybe TRBD1 (5 bases). The V gene lost 2 bases and the J gene lost 5 bases, with 10 bases spanning the gap. Germline V gene lookup returns CDR1 MDHEN and CDR2 SYDVKM. CDR3 length equals 14 residues. CDR3 nucleotide sequence: TGTGCCAGCAGTTTAGGAGGGGAAGATCAGCCCCAGCATTTT. It specifies CASSLGGEDQPQHF.

The rearrangement uses TRBV28 and TRBJ2-7; no clear D. Between the trimmed V and J ends, which lost 4 bases and 3 bases, there was a span of 7 bases. CDR3 length: 12 residues. Per the germline V gene, CDR1 is MDHEN and CDR2 is SYDVKM. The CDR3 here is CASSSNYYEQYF. CDR3 DNA sequence: TGTGCCAGCAGTTCAAACTACTACGAGCAGTACTTC.

The J gene is TRBJ2-7, the V gene TRBV21-1; the table's TRBD1 call for D was not verified on the DNA. TRBV21-1 is labeled a pseudogene. This CDR3 comprises 16 residues. CDR3 in amino acids: CASSKARQTPGYEQYF. DNA of the CDR3: TGTGCCAGCAGCAAAGCAAGACAGACACCTGGCTACGAGCAGTACTTC.

This chain links TRBV7-9 with TRBJ2-5, with D perhaps matching TRBD2 (6 bases). The V and J ends lost 6 bases and 5 bases respectively, with 16 bases between them. Germline V lookup: CDR1 SEHNR, CDR2 FQNEAQ (reference sequence). The CDR3 is 14 residues long. The CDR3 spells CASSYSGVRETQYF. CDR3 in DNA: TGTGCCAGCAGTTACTCGGGAGTACGGGAGACCCAGTACTTC.

This sequence joins TRBV19 and TRBJ2-7; D is ambiguous. This CDR3 contains 15 residues. Germline V gene data show CDR1 as LNHDA and CDR2 as SQIVND (reference sequence). V shed 1 base and J shed 3 bases, with 13 bases lying between them. This chain's CDR3 is CASSIGEAGSYEQYF. Here the CDR3 DNA reads TGTGCCAGTAGTATAGGAGAGGCCGGCAGCTACGAGCAGTACTTC.

This CDR3 reads CASSFGHQPYEQYF. CDR3 nucleotide sequence: TGTGCCAGCTCGTTTGGACATCAGCCCTACGAGCAGTACTTC. This chain links TRBV18 with TRBJ2-7; tentatively, D is TRBD1 (5 bases). Germline V gene data show CDR1 as KGHSH and CDR2 as LQKENI. This CDR3 is built from 14 residues. Trimming removed 6 bases from V and 2 bases from J, with 14 bases in between.

This chain connects TRBV5-1 to TRBJ1-2, with a tentative D call TRBD1 (5 bases). The V end lost 2 bases, the J end lost 6 bases, and 11 bases lay between the germline ends. Germline V gene data show CDR1 as SGHRS and CDR2 as YFSETQ. This CDR3 has 13 residues. The CDR3 DNA follows: TGCGCCAGCAGCTTTCAGGGATCGGATGGCTACACCTTC. This encodes CASSFQGSDGYTF.

V is TRBV29-1 and J is TRBJ2-1, with a weak D call TRBD2 (5 bases). Deletions cut 6 bases from V and 11 bases from J, with 17 bases between. The CDR3 is 12 amino acids. Looked up from germline, CDR1 is SQVTM and CDR2 is ANQGSEA. Written as DNA, the CDR3 is TGCAGCGTAGCAAGTAACCGGGATCAGCAGTTCTTC. Its protein product is CSVASNRDQQFF.